The count of the clone carrying this T cell receptor beta chain is one. The data are from a study of blood T cell repertoires in COVID-19. As for the study in general: T cells, B-cell-depleted T cells, or PBMCs provided the cDNA or gDNA that served as material.

V was shortened by 8 bases and J by 4 bases, with 18 bases between the two germline ends. This CDR3 is built from 15 residues. Germline V lookup: CDR1 SNHLY, CDR2 FYNNEI. Authors' data handling: Estimates of nucleated cell counts were drawn from the amplification of reference gene primers. Clones were sequenced by immunoSEQ multiplex PCR, and TCRdb holds only the in-frame ones, with some missing. V and J calls and clone size are those listed in that table; D and trimming were worked out from the DNA. The profile covers about 250,000 clones, with roughly 80% appearing a single time and roughly 4.9% taken by the ten largest.

Sequenced material: peripheral blood. The sequence was collected from a woman of 80 years or more with active or convalescent COVID-19. The chain combines TRBV2 with TRBJ1-3, with a tentative D call TRBD1 (5 bases). The CDR3 sequence: CASATGGAIGNTIYF. DNA of the CDR3: TGTGCCAGCGCTACGGGGGGAGCCATAGGAAACACCATATATTTT.